This record concerns one T cell receptor (beta chain) sequence. This sample stems from a study of T cell responses to AZD1222 COVID-19 vaccine. TCRdb keeps only in-frame clones here, not all; method: immunoSEQ multiplex PCR. The table lists about 120,000 clones, about nine tenths of them singletons. Germline CDR1 is WSHSY and CDR2 is SAAADI. V was clipped by 6 bases and J by 2 bases, with 11 bases between them. There are 15 residues in the CDR3. This sequence joins TRBV10-2 and TRBJ1-6; possible D gene TRBD1, 5 bases. The receptor was isolated from an adult in good health. Sample: peripheral blood, taken on day 0 of AZD1222 vaccination. The CDR3 DNA reads as TGCGCCAGCAGCCCCGACAGCGCCTATAATTCACCCCTCCACTTT. Protein sequence: CASSPDSAYNSPLHF.